This T cell receptor (beta chain) is from a study of blood T cell repertoires in COVID-19. On the study more broadly: The samples span acute and convalescent COVID-19 from the United States, Italy and Spain.

This CDR3 spans 17 amino acids. Per germline, CDR1 SGHAT and CDR2 FQNNGV. Trimming took off 10 bases at V and 2 bases at J, with 21 bases between the two ends. In the source study's methods: The assay estimated nucleated cells by amplifying reference gene primers. The protocol was immunoSEQ multiplex PCR, while the TCRdb copy is restricted to in-frame clones and leaves out a portion. V and J calls and clone size are those listed in that table; D and trimming were worked out from the DNA. The data contain roughly 43,000 clones, almost 90% of them singletons. The gene calls are TRBV11-2 and TRBJ2-6, with TRBD1 as a possible D gene (6 bases). Sample: peripheral blood. The TCR was taken from a man in his fifties with active COVID-19. For the CDR3, the DNA is TGTGCCACCCGTCCGACAGGCTCCACGACTGGGGCCAACGTCCTGACTTTC. Its protein product is CATRPTGSTTGANVLTF.